These T cell receptor beta chains were read from a single sample in a study of blood T cell repertoires in COVID-19. The protocol was immunoSEQ multiplex PCR, while the TCRdb copy is restricted to in-frame clones and leaves out a portion. The sample holds 110,000 to 150,000 clones; about 80% are singletons and the top ten take over 7.5%. Sequencing was done on a sample of peripheral blood. These receptors all stem from a woman aged 80 or older in a cohort sampled during active or convalescent COVID-19. Both conserved end residues are part of each CDR3. D genes are given only for firm matches. Expanded clones get a size class; other rows say once, few or many, or leave the size out.

D: TRBD2
V: TRBV4-1
J: TRBJ2-1
size: NA
CDR3: CASSQNLADREFF
DNA: TGCGCCAGCAGCCAAAATCTAGCGGATCGGGAGTTCTTC

D: TRBD1
V: TRBV19
J: TRBJ1-1
size: NA
CDR3: CASSMAGGINTEAFF
DNA: TGTGCCAGTAGTATGGCAGGGGGGATCAACACTGAAGCTTTCTTT

D: NA
V: TRBV7-2
J: TRBJ1-6
size: NA
CDR3: CASSFQRSYNSPLHF
DNA: TGTGCCAGCAGCTTCCAGCGCTCCTATAATTCACCCCTCCACTTT

D: TRBD1
V: TRBV6-5
J: TRBJ1-4
size: NA
CDR3: CASSYSGQRTNEKLFF
DNA: TGTGCCAGCAGTTACTCGGGACAGCGAACTAATGAAAAACTGTTTTTT

D: TRBD2
V: TRBV25-1
J: TRBJ2-1
size: few
CDR3: CASSEWDSGGAGRNEQFF
DNA: TGTGCCAGCAGTGAATGGGATAGCGGGGGGGCCGGGCGCAATGAGCAGTTCTTC

D: NA
V: TRBV6-5
J: TRBJ1-1
size: NA
CDR3: CASWVGQNTEAFF
DNA: TGTGCCAGCTGGGTGGGACAGAACACTGAAGCTTTCTTT

D: NA
V: TRBV5-6
J: TRBJ2-2
size: NA
CDR3: CASSLGPAENTGELFF
DNA: TGTGCCAGCAGCTTGGGGCCGGCGGAGAACACCGGGGAGCTGTTTTTT

D: NA
V: TRBV4-1
J: TRBJ1-4
size: NA
CDR3: CASSQGFVGLEKLFF
DNA: TGCGCCAGCAGCCAAGGATTTGTGGGCCTTGAAAAACTGTTTTTT

D: NA
V: TRBV27
J: TRBJ2-3
size: NA
CDR3: CASSLKFLPRDTQYF
DNA: TGTGCCAGCAGTTTAAAGTTCCTCCCGCGAGATACGCAGTATTTT

D: NA
V: TRBV10-3
J: TRBJ1-1
size: NA
CDR3: CAISVVLNAEAFF
DNA: TGTGCCATCAGCGTAGTCCTAAACGCTGAAGCTTTCTTT

D: NA
V: TRBV30
J: TRBJ1-4
size: NA
CDR3: CAWTGQHEKLFF
DNA: TGTGCCTGGACAGGGCAGCATGAAAAACTGTTTTTT

D: NA
V: TRBV11-3
J: TRBJ2-7
size: NA
CDR3: CASSLDPETPEQYF
DNA: TGTGCCAGCAGCTTAGATCCGGAGACGCCCGAGCAGTACTTC

D: TRBD1
V: TRBV5-1
J: TRBJ2-7
size: NA
CDR3: CASRPRQGWGDEQYF
DNA: TGCGCCAGCAGACCGAGACAGGGGTGGGGGGACGAGCAGTACTTC

D: TRBD1
V: TRBV6-5
J: TRBJ1-6
size: NA
CDR3: CASSYFSGQGASPLHF
DNA: TGTGCCAGCAGTTACTTTTCTGGACAGGGGGCTTCACCCCTCCACTTT

D: NA
V: TRBV14
J: TRBJ2-3
size: NA
CDR3: CASSQGGGRLGADTQYF
DNA: TGTGCCAGCAGCCAAGGAGGAGGCAGGCTTGGCGCAGATACGCAGTATTTT

D: TRBD1
V: TRBV19
J: TRBJ1-2
size: NA
CDR3: CASSEGQVVYGYTF
DNA: TGTGCCAGTAGTGAAGGACAGGTCGTTTATGGCTACACCTTC

D: NA
V: TRBV20-1
J: TRBJ2-3
size: NA
CDR3: CSASVRPSTDTQYF
DNA: TGCAGTGCTAGTGTTCGTCCCAGCACAGATACGCAGTATTTT

D: TRBD2
V: TRBV3-1/TRBV3-2
J: TRBJ2-1
size: NA
CDR3: CASSQDAAGGLYPQFF
DNA: TGTGCCAGCAGCCAAGATGCAGCGGGGGGCCTTTACCCCCAGTTCTTC

D: NA
V: TRBV6-1
J: TRBJ1-2
size: NA
CDR3: CASSEGEGRRGYGYTF
DNA: TGTGCCAGCAGTGAAGGCGAGGGACGCAGGGGTTATGGCTACACCTTC

D: NA
V: TRBV6-5
J: TRBJ2-1
size: NA
CDR3: CASILTLPSYNEQFF
DNA: TGTGCCAGCATTCTGACTCTCCCCTCCTACAATGAGCAGTTCTTC

D: NA
V: TRBV18
J: TRBJ2-3
size: NA
CDR3: CASSARRQNTDTQYF
DNA: TGTGCCAGCTCAGCACGGAGGCAGAACACAGATACGCAGTATTTT

D: NA
V: TRBV29-1
J: TRBJ2-3
size: NA
CDR3: CSAEYRASTQYF
DNA: TGCAGCGCCGAATACAGGGCGAGTACGCAGTATTTT

D: NA
V: TRBV2
J: TRBJ1-1
size: NA
CDR3: CASSQQQRNTEAFF
DNA: TGTGCCAGCAGTCAGCAACAGAGGAACACTGAAGCTTTCTTT

D: NA
V: TRBV4-2
J: TRBJ1-3
size: NA
CDR3: CASSQAGGGNTIYF
DNA: TGTGCCAGCAGCCAAGCGGGGGGTGGAAACACCATATATTTT

D: TRBD1
V: TRBV3-1/TRBV3-2
J: TRBJ2-7
size: NA
CDR3: CASSYGQGEGEQYF
DNA: TGTGCCAGCAGTTACGGACAGGGCGAGGGAGAGCAGTACTTC

D: TRBD2
V: TRBV11-2
J: TRBJ2-7
size: NA
CDR3: CASRKAGGLTHEQYF
DNA: TGTGCCAGCAGAAAAGCGGGGGGGCTCACCCACGAGCAGTACTTC

D: NA
V: TRBV27
J: TRBJ1-1
size: NA
CDR3: CASRTDYRGRNTEAFF
DNA: TGTGCCAGCAGAACTGATTATCGGGGTAGGAACACTGAAGCTTTCTTT

D: TRBD2
V: TRBV6-6
J: TRBJ2-1
size: NA
CDR3: CASQGAGGSYNEQFF
DNA: TGTGCCAGTCAGGGAGCGGGGGGCTCCTACAATGAGCAGTTCTTC

D: NA
V: TRBV2
J: TRBJ1-2
size: NA
CDR3: CASSEGRNYGYTF
DNA: TGTGCCAGCAGTGAAGGTCGGAACTATGGCTACACCTTC

D: TRBD1
V: TRBV4-2
J: TRBJ2-1
size: NA
CDR3: CASSQVTGGRFYNEQFF
DNA: TGTGCCAGCAGCCAAGTGACAGGGGGCCGATTTTACAATGAGCAGTTCTTC

D: TRBD1
V: TRBV30
J: TRBJ1-2
size: NA
CDR3: CAQEGTGVNYGYTF
DNA: TGTGCCCAGGAAGGGACAGGGGTTAACTATGGCTACACCTTC

D: NA
V: TRBV28
J: TRBJ1-1
size: NA
CDR3: CASIEQGGGSAFF
DNA: TGTGCCAGCATCGAGCAAGGGGGAGGGTCGGCTTTCTTT

D: NA
V: TRBV27
J: TRBJ1-6
size: NA
CDR3: CASSLPGDSPLHF
DNA: TGTGCCAGCAGTTTGCCGGGAGACTCACCCCTCCACTTT

D: NA
V: TRBV2
J: TRBJ1-1
size: few
CDR3: CAAMGGSGTEAFF
DNA: TGTGCCGCTATGGGGGGATCAGGGACTGAAGCTTTCTTT

D: TRBD2
V: TRBV19
J: TRBJ2-1
size: NA
CDR3: CASSSGLAGGYNEQFF
DNA: TGTGCCAGTAGTTCGGGACTAGCGGGGGGCTACAATGAGCAGTTCTTC

D: TRBD2
V: TRBV10-3
J: TRBJ2-3
size: NA
CDR3: CAISHSGGTDTQYF
DNA: TGTGCCATCAGCCATAGCGGGGGCACAGATACGCAGTATTTT

D: TRBD2
V: TRBV18
J: TRBJ2-1
size: NA
CDR3: CASSPSGLAGNNEQFF
DNA: TGTGCCAGCTCACCTTCCGGACTAGCGGGGAACAATGAGCAGTTCTTC

D: TRBD2
V: TRBV6-2/TRBV6-3
J: TRBJ2-5
size: once
CDR3: CASSYPYAAGGEETQYF
DNA: TGTGCCAGCAGTTACCCCTACGCGGCGGGGGGCGAAGAGACCCAGTACTTC

D: TRBD1
V: TRBV19
J: TRBJ2-7
size: NA
CDR3: CASSSMNRGFYEQYF
DNA: TGTGCCAGTAGTTCCATGAACAGGGGCTTCTACGAGCAGTACTTC

D: NA
V: TRBV9
J: TRBJ2-2
size: NA
CDR3: CASSLTSGNDLTGELFF
DNA: TGTGCCAGCAGCCTCACCAGCGGAAACGACCTAACCGGGGAGCTGTTTTTT

D: NA
V: TRBV7-3
J: TRBJ2-1
size: NA
CDR3: CASSPNSYNEQFF
DNA: TGTGCCAGCAGCCCAAACTCATACAATGAGCAGTTCTTC

D: NA
V: TRBV28
J: TRBJ1-5
size: NA
CDR3: CASSLSAGGNQPQHF
DNA: TGTGCCAGCAGTTTAAGCGCAGGGGGCAATCAGCCCCAGCATTTT

D: TRBD2
V: TRBV28
J: TRBJ2-1
size: NA
CDR3: CASSLPSGGAGEQFF
DNA: TGTGCCAGCAGTCTCCCGAGCGGGGGGGCGGGTGAGCAGTTCTTC

D: TRBD1
V: TRBV2
J: TRBJ2-3
size: once
CDR3: CASSSLGTGGRNTQYF
DNA: TGTGCCAGCAGTTCCCTTGGGACAGGGGGCAGAAATACGCAGTATTTT

D: NA
V: TRBV7-2
J: TRBJ2-5
size: NA
CDR3: CASSSGTYKETQYF
DNA: TGTGCCAGCAGCTCCGGGACTTACAAAGAGACCCAGTACTTC

D: NA
V: TRBV24-1
J: TRBJ2-3
size: NA
CDR3: CATSDPRAASTDTQYF
DNA: TGTGCCACCAGTGATCCCAGGGCCGCTAGCACAGATACGCAGTATTTT

D: NA
V: TRBV6-5
J: TRBJ1-4
size: NA
CDR3: CASIATGVYEKLFF
DNA: TGTGCCAGCATTGCCACCGGGGTATATGAAAAACTGTTTTTT

D: TRBD2
V: TRBV5-4
J: TRBJ2-5
size: NA
CDR3: CASSRGGPVQETQYF
DNA: TGTGCCAGCAGCCGGGGGGGACCCGTACAGGAGACCCAGTACTTC

D: TRBD1
V: TRBV2
J: TRBJ2-6
size: NA
CDR3: CASEGQGWKGANVLTF
DNA: TGTGCCAGCGAGGGACAGGGGTGGAAAGGGGCCAACGTCCTGACTTTC

D: TRBD1
V: TRBV3-1/TRBV3-2
J: TRBJ1-1
size: NA
CDR3: CASSLRQGVDAFF
DNA: TGTGCCAGCAGCCTAAGACAGGGGGTCGACGCTTTCTTT